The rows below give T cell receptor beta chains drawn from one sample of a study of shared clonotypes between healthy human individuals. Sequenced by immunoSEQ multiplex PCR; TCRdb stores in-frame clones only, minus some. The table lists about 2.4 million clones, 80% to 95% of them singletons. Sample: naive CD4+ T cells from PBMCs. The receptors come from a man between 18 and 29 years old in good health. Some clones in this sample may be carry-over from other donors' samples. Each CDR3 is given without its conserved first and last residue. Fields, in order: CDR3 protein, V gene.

CDR3aa: ASSSRDRGTGELF; v_gene: TRBV7-9
CDR3aa: ASSPRGNTEAF; v_gene: TRBV6-1
CDR3aa: ASSSPRTSGSETQY; v_gene: TRBV6-5
CDR3aa: ASSPGTSAYNEQF; v_gene: TRBV6-5
CDR3aa: ASSGGTGTGGNTIY; v_gene: TRBV9
CDR3aa: ASSLSQGQETQY; v_gene: TRBV4-1
CDR3aa: ASSEVGTLAGVADTQY; v_gene: TRBV6-1
CDR3aa: ASSERGPPGNIQY; v_gene: TRBV6-1
CDR3aa: ASRSLGREQY; v_gene: TRBV28
CDR3aa: ASSKTGGPTGELF; v_gene: TRBV5-1
CDR3aa: ASVAGEGTDTQY; v_gene: TRBV9
CDR3aa: ASSSQRQGWSETQY; v_gene: TRBV11-2
CDR3aa: ASSGTTANEKLF; v_gene: TRBV6-5
CDR3aa: ASSPSGTPNYGYT; v_gene: TRBV18
CDR3aa: ASRAGASTGELF; v_gene: TRBV6-1
CDR3aa: ASSLYRTNTEAF; v_gene: TRBV28
CDR3aa: ASSSGDYSGANVLT; v_gene: TRBV7-9
CDR3aa: ASRHGQPTEAF; v_gene: TRBV7-9
CDR3aa: ASSPDRAGNTIY; v_gene: TRBV9
CDR3aa: ASSPRDSRGPVKQF; v_gene: TRBV2
CDR3aa: ASSPSVSGANVLT; v_gene: TRBV11-3
CDR3aa: ASSSGLFGGTDTQY; v_gene: TRBV5-1
CDR3aa: ASSKTGRFGGPQH; v_gene: TRBV5-8
CDR3aa: ASSRLEAGDYTGELF; v_gene: TRBV7-8
CDR3aa: ANSLGRGEQF; v_gene: TRBV28
CDR3aa: ASSFPPGQRTDTQY; v_gene: TRBV28
CDR3aa: ASSQEEVGRLGSGNTIY; v_gene: TRBV4-1
CDR3aa: ASSLDMGEKLF; v_gene: TRBV11-2
CDR3aa: ASSLASVDEQY; v_gene: TRBV5-1